The 21 T cell receptor beta chains reported below all come from one sample, sequenced in a study of blood T cell repertoires in COVID-19. Assay: immunoSEQ multiplex PCR; the TCRdb copy retains only in-frame clones and omits some. The table shows about 380,000 clones, with about 89% occurring only once. The sequencing sample was made of peripheral blood. These receptors all come from a middle-aged man with acute or convalescent COVID-19.

This chain joins TRBV7-9 and TRBJ1-1; D not certain. V was cut by 2 bases and J by 5 bases, with 9 bases left in between. The CDR3 is 13 amino acids. The germline gives CDR1 SEHNR, CDR2 FQNEAQ (reference sequence). The CDR3 DNA reads TGTGCCAGCAGCTTAAACAGCCGGACTGAAGCTTTCTTT. Its protein product is CASSLNSRTEAFF.

The chain carries TRBV5-4 and TRBJ1-1, with 8 bases that match TRBD1. The CDR3 is 14 residues long. CDR1 is SGHNT and CDR2 is YYREEE in the germline V gene (reference sequence). V trimming: 3 bases; J trimming: 1 base; junction bases outside the gene matches: 2. This CDR3 reads CASSYRGKNTEAFF. Here the CDR3 DNA reads TGTGCCAGCAGCTACAGGGGGAAGAACACTGAAGCTTTCTTT.

The chain employs TRBV5-1 and TRBJ1-4; D may be TRBD1 (6 bases). V was trimmed by 0 bases and J by 3 bases, leaving 9 bases between them. The germline CDR1 and CDR2 sequences are SGHRS and YFSETQ. The CDR3 consists of 15 residues. The CDR3 is CASSLAGASNEKLFF. CDR3 DNA sequence: TGCGCCAGCAGCTTGGCAGGGGCGTCTAATGAAAAACTGTTTTTT.

The rearrangement uses TRBV11-3 and TRBJ1-1, with TRBD1 matching over 7 bases. The germline CDR1 and CDR2 sequences are SGHNT and YENEEA. CDR3 length: 14 residues. J lost 4 bases, V lost 5 bases, and 7 bases had no gene match. The CDR3 DNA reads TGTGCCAGCAGCCAACAGGGGTCGGGCACTGAAGCTTTCTTT. Protein product: CASSQQGSGTEAFF.

With regard to this clone: Other nucleotide sequences from this sample produce the same CDR3. This chain uses TRBV28 with TRBJ1-1, with D unclear. V was clipped by 3 bases and J by 5 bases, with 7 bases between them. Germline CDR1 MDHEN, CDR2 SYDVKM. CDR3 length: 12 residues. The CDR3 loop reads CASSLSGTEAFF. CDR3 DNA sequence: TGTGCCAGCAGTTTGTCGGGGACTGAAGCTTTCTTT.

The V gene is TRBV10-3, the J gene TRBJ1-5; 11 bases fit TRBD1. The CDR3 loop spans 15 amino acids. V lost 6 bases to trimming and J lost 4 bases; unmatched junction nucleotides: 5. Germline lookup yields CDR1 ENHRY and CDR2 SYGVKD. CDR3 nucleotide sequence: TGTGCCATCAGGGCGGGGACAGGGGGAAATCAGCCCCAGCATTTT. It yields the protein CAIRAGTGGNQPQHF.

Details on this clone: This CDR3 is also generated by other DNA sequences in the sample. The V gene is TRBV29-1, the J gene TRBJ1-1; D not certain. The CDR3 has 13 residues. Trimming took off 6 bases at V and 0 bases at J, with 11 bases between the two ends. Germline values: CDR1 SQVTM, CDR2 ANQGSEA. CDR3 sequence reads: CSVETAMNTEAFF. CDR3 nucleotide sequence: TGCAGCGTGGAGACGGCCATGAACACTGAAGCTTTCTTT.

The genes are TRBV27 and TRBJ2-5; 11 bases map to TRBD2. V trimming: 5 bases; J trimming: 9 bases; junction bases outside the gene matches: 8. The CDR3 sequence is 14 residues long. Germline V gene data show CDR1 as MNHEY and CDR2 as SMNVEV (reference sequence). The CDR3 nucleotides are TGTGCCAGCAGTATAACTAGCGGGAGTACGCCCCAGTACTTC. Amino acids: CASSITSGSTPQYF.

V and J are TRBV27 and TRBJ1-5, with TRBD1 matching over 7 bases. The germline gives CDR1 MNHEY, CDR2 SMNVEV (reference sequence). The CDR3 has 16 amino acids. The V segment lost 6 bases and the J segment 6 bases; nucleotides outside the gene matches: 14. The CDR3 here is CASSPRNDRVGQPQHF. CDR3 coding DNA: TGTGCCAGCAGCCCTCGTAATGACAGGGTGGGTCAGCCCCAGCATTTT.

The chain carries TRBV5-1 and TRBJ1-2; D not resolved. This CDR3 comprises 15 residues. CDR1 and CDR2 (germline): SGHRS, YFSETQ. Trimming removed 1 base from V and 6 bases from J, with 16 bases in between. For the CDR3, the DNA is TGCGCCAGCAGCTTGTTTTCGTTCGGGGAGGATGGCTACACCTTC. Protein product: CASSLFSFGEDGYTF.

The chain links TRBV6-1 to TRBJ1-5, with TRBD1 matching over 8 bases. CDR1 is MNHNS and CDR2 is SASEGT in the germline V gene. Trimming at V came to 1 base and at J to 6 bases, leaving 5 bases not matched to a gene. The CDR3 spans 15 residues. As DNA, the CDR3 is TGTGCCAGCAGTGAAGGTCAGGGGGCCGGTCAGCCCCAGCATTTT. This gives the protein CASSEGQGAGQPQHF.

Regarding this clone: The germline gene is not matched at one end of the junction; a read error may be the cause. The chain has TRBV18 and TRBJ1-2; D possibly corresponds to TRBD1 (6 bases). Germline CDR1 KGHSH, CDR2 LQKENI. The CDR3 length is 15 residues. Written as DNA, the CDR3 is TGTGCCAGCTCGCCACAACAGGACAGTATCTATGGCTACACCTTC. It specifies CASSPQQDSIYGYTF.

This rearrangement joins TRBV9 to TRBJ1-6, with 8 nucleotides matching TRBD1. Germline CDR1 SGDLS, CDR2 YYNGEE. CDR3 length equals 20 residues. V lost 0 bases and J lost 7; bases outside the gene matches: 18. The CDR3 is CASSVAQGPGTGSSNSPLHF. CDR3 in DNA: TGTGCCAGCAGCGTAGCTCAAGGACCCGGGACAGGTTCGTCGAATTCACCCCTCCACTTT.

This clone has a handful of counts. The rearrangement links TRBV27 to TRBJ1-1; D remains unclear. V dropped 3 bases and J dropped 8 bases, with 16 bases sitting between them. Per the germline V gene, CDR1 is MNHEY and CDR2 is SMNVEV (reference sequence). The CDR3 sequence is 14 residues long. As DNA, the CDR3 is TGTGCCAGCAGTTTGAGAGGCAGCCCTTTAGAAGCTTTCTTT. Amino acids: CASSLRGSPLEAFF.

This clone was counted a single time. The chain is built from TRBV7-8 and TRBJ1-2, with TRBD1 as a possible D gene (5 bases). The germline CDR1 and CDR2 sequences are SGHVS and FQNEAQ. CDR3 length equals 13 residues. Trimming took 2 bases from V and 7 from J, leaving 11 bases between them. CDR3 coding DNA: TGTGCCAGCAGCTTATGGGGACTGGTTGGCTACACCTTC. Translation: CASSLWGLVGYTF.

The chain combines TRBV2 with TRBJ1-1, with 8 bases identical to TRBD1. The CDR3 has 14 amino acids. The germline gives CDR1 SNHLY, CDR2 FYNNEI. The trim removed 6 bases at V and 3 bases at J, leaving 6 bases unmatched. In nucleotides, the CDR3 is TGTGCCAGCAGCCTACAGGGGGGCTACACTGAAGCTTTCTTT. Protein: CASSLQGGYTEAFF.

V and J are TRBV5-1 and TRBJ1-5, with D perhaps TRBD1 (6 bases). The V gene's germline CDR1 is SGHRS and CDR2 YFSETQ. V was shortened by 5 bases and J by 1 base, with 16 bases between the two germline ends. The CDR3 has 16 residues. In DNA, the CDR3 is TGCGCCAGCAGGTGGGACGGGACACTAAGCAATCAGCCCCAGCATTTT. Its translation is CASRWDGTLSNQPQHF. Combining the CDR3 with reference TRBV5-1 and TRBJ1-5 gives the whole variable domain KAGVTQTPRYLIKTRGQQVTLSCSPISGHRSVSWYQQTPGQGLQFLFEYFSETQRNKGNFPGRFSGRQFSNSRSEMNVSTLELGDSALYLCASRWDGTLSNQPQHFGDGTRLSIL.

V usage is TRBV7-8 and J usage is TRBJ1-5; 7 positions agree with TRBD1. This CDR3 comprises 16 residues. From germline, CDR1 is SGHVS and CDR2 FQNEAQ. Trimming cost V 5 bases and J 7 bases; bases outside gene matches: 14. CDR3 nucleotides: TGTGCCAGCAGCCTTCTACAGGGGACCGTTCGGCAGCCCCAGCATTTT. It is translated as CASSLLQGTVRQPQHF.

The V call is TRBV7-9, the J call TRBJ2-3; TRBD1 is a possible D gene (5 bases). The CDR3 is 14 amino acids. Between the trimmed V and J ends, which lost 5 bases and 4 bases, there was a span of 13 bases. Germline V gene data show CDR1 as SEHNR and CDR2 as FQNEAQ (reference sequence). In nucleotides, the CDR3 is TGTGCCAGCAGCCTGGACATACGAGCAGATACGCAGTATTTT. Translated, it gives CASSLDIRADTQYF.

The chain is built from TRBV7-6 and TRBJ2-5; 7 bases agree with TRBD2. The CDR3 is 14 residues long. Germline V gene sequence: CDR1 SGHVS, CDR2 FNYEAQ. V lost 4 bases and J lost 2; bases outside the gene matches: 4. The CDR3: CASSSQAGQETQYF. CDR3 nucleotide sequence: TGTGCCAGCAGCTCCCAAGCGGGGCAAGAGACCCAGTACTTC.

The CDR3 coding sequence is TGTGCCAGCAGCTTAGCGCAGGATTCACCCCTCCACTTT. It specifies CASSLAQDSPLHF. The chain has TRBV7-2 and TRBJ1-6; no clear D gene. CDR3 length: 13 amino acids. V was shortened by 0 bases and J by 8 bases, with 5 bases between the two germline ends. The germline gives CDR1 SGHTA, CDR2 FQGNSA.